This T cell receptor beta chain is drawn from a study of CD8+ T cells in alopecia areata. Following extraction, RNA underwent reverse transcription to cDNA, which served as the sequencing template. The data were produced by immunoSEQ multiplex PCR, yet TCRdb's version contains in-frame clones alone and is incomplete. The data hold around 190,000 clones, with roughly three fifths observed a single time. Study-level findings and limits: Higher clonality than in normal scalp was seen in lesional scalp, especially alopecia totalis/universalis. Mouse data revealed clearer TCR sharing than patient data did, a gap possibly tied to HLA. Because one nonresponder was included, the link of baseline CD8+ expansion to response is considered uncertain.

As for this clone: Its antigen is not identified.

Treatment of the sample: oral pan-JAK inhibitor, 5-10 mg twice daily. Peripheral blood samples and lesional scalp punch biopsies were obtained from alopecia areata patients. This sequence was found in a human donor with alopecia areata. This material consisted of CD4+ T cells sorted from blood, taken at week 4, from a patient treated with tofacitinib.

The CDR3 coding sequence is TGCAGCGCGGACAGGGGTGAAAACATTCAGTACTTC. It translates to CSADRGENIQYF. The chain couples TRBV29-1 to TRBJ2-4, with TRBD1 identical over 9 bases. Per the germline V gene, CDR1 is SQVTM and CDR2 is ANQGSEA. The CDR3 covers 12 residues. V lost 7 bases, J lost 5 bases, and 3 bases stayed unmatched.